This T cell receptor beta chain was identified during a study of neurological immune-mediated disorders. The CDR3 is 13 residues long. CDR1 and CDR2 (germline): LNHNV, YYDKDF (reference sequence). Trimming removed 4 bases at V and 1 base at J, with 7 bases between. The study drew its healthy controls from blood bank volunteers in Maryland, USA. TCRdb called the 5' RACE reads again in MiXCR, with one record for every CDR3 protein. This table has approximately 30,000 distinct CDR3 sequences, roughly 21% appearing once. This clonotype appeared many times. This receptor was obtained from a woman aged 60 to 75 in good health. Sequencing was carried out using PBMCs. This sequence joins TRBV15 and TRBJ2-5, with a tentative D call TRBD1 (5 bases). CDR3 DNA sequence: TGTGCCACCAGCACACAGGCCCAAGAGACCCAGTACTTC. Translating it yields CATSTQAQETQYF.